These T cell receptor beta chains were read from a single sample in a study of Ad26.COV2.S vaccination and SARS-CoV-2 variants. Profiling relied on immunoSEQ multiplex PCR, and the TCRdb table lists in-frame clones only, not all of them. The sample lists roughly 390,000 clones, roughly nine tenths occurring once. Sequenced here: peripheral blood, sampled in a trial of Ad26.COV2.S vaccine versus placebo. The receptors derive from a person aged 18 to 59 who received the Ad26.COV2.S COVID-19 vaccine or a placebo. Each CDR3 is given without its conserved first and last residue. Fields, in order: J gene, clone size, V gene, CDR3 protein. The listing skips clone size in some rows; elsewhere it reads once, few, many or a size class.

>TRBJ2-5|NA|TRBV5-1
ASSLAVSGGQETQY
>TRBJ1-5|medium-sized|TRBV10-1
ASIKVTPSNQPQH
>TRBJ2-3|NA|TRBV5-1
ASSLGRGTTLSTDTQY
>TRBJ1-2|NA|TRBV6-6
ASSTTGTYGYT
>TRBJ1-6|NA|TRBV6-2/TRBV6-3
ASSYSPRPHLYNSPLH
>TRBJ1-2|NA|TRBV6-6
ASSYSGGQNYGYT
>TRBJ2-1|NA|TRBV6-1
ASSEPTSGLINEQF
>TRBJ2-3|NA|TRBV6-6
ASSFTAGTDTQY
>TRBJ2-7|NA|TRBV6-5
ASSRTILVEQY
>TRBJ1-5|NA|TRBV6-1
ASSEVGGGGQPQH
>TRBJ1-1|NA|TRBV12-3/TRBV12-4
ASSLGENTEAF
>TRBJ2-5|NA|TRBV18
ASSPTREQETQY
>TRBJ2-3|NA|TRBV9
ASSVFPSGGVGSTDTQY
>TRBJ1-1|NA|TRBV6-1
ASSEEGGDSSLNTEAF